These T cell receptor beta chains were read from a single sample in a study of blood T cell repertoires in COVID-19. Assay: immunoSEQ multiplex PCR; the TCRdb copy retains only in-frame clones and omits some. The table lists 35,000 to 40,000 clones, under 90% of them singletons. Sample: peripheral blood. The source of these receptors is a man between 65 and 80 years old with acute or convalescent COVID-19. CDR3s leave out the opening cysteine and the closing phenylalanine or tryptophan.

TRBJ2-2 TRBV7-9 ASSLEVGQGTGELF
TRBJ2-2 TRBV5-1 ASSLEVTGRTGELF
TRBJ1-1 TRBV7-3 ASSLGHQSTEAF
TRBJ1-6 TRBV6-6 ASSSYLAHNSPLH
TRBJ2-5 TRBV24-1 ATSDSGTRKETQY
TRBJ2-5 TRBV5-4 ASSLLSGYQETQY
TRBJ2-1 TRBV5-1 ASSPEAGAIYNEQF
TRBJ2-2 TRBV6-2/TRBV6-3 ASSYSRPSVGELF
TRBJ1-1 TRBV20-1 SASDRLNTEAF
TRBJ2-5 TRBV2 ASSDRDRGGETQY
TRBJ1-5 TRBV6-6 ASSYRDKNQPQH
TRBJ1-1 TRBV4-1 ASSLPGNRNTEAF
TRBJ2-5 TRBV5-4 ASSLAGQGETQY
TRBJ1-1 TRBV5-1 ASSLDLGANTEAF
TRBJ1-1 TRBV5-6 ASSYPTDRPYTEAF
TRBJ1-5 TRBV23-1 ATSRPRQGGGSNQPQH
TRBJ1-5 TRBV29-1 SVAGSNQPQH
TRBJ2-5 TRBV28 ASSPYINQETQY
TRBJ2-5 TRBV2 ASSGSRQETQY
TRBJ1-3 TRBV5-5 ASSLKHRVASGNTIY
TRBJ2-7 TRBV27 ASSTPSSGSEQY
TRBJ2-7 TRBV6-6 ASSYPRLAETYEQY